This TCR beta chain was profiled in a study of blood T cells in healthy people across ages. It was with a sample-barcoded 5' primer and a J-beta primer mix that a second PCR of roughly 6 to 12 cycles was run. Via MiXCR, TCRdb re-called the 5' RACE reads, giving one row per CDR3 protein. The sample lists about 640,000 distinct CDR3 sequences, 58% occurring once. Germline CDR1 and CDR2: MNHEY and SVGEGT. The CDR3 consists of 18 residues. This clonotype showed up just a few times. The sequencing sample was made of blood. The chain employs TRBV6-2 or TRBV6-3 and TRBJ2-7; 14 bases map to TRBD2. The J call could be wrong; TRBJ2-5 is a better fit for the DNA end. The receptor's source is a man in his 60s in good health. The CDR3: CASSPGTSGGYYQETQYF. DNA of the CDR3: TGTGCCAGCAGCCCCGGGACTAGCGGGGGATATTACCAAGAGACCCAGTACTTC.